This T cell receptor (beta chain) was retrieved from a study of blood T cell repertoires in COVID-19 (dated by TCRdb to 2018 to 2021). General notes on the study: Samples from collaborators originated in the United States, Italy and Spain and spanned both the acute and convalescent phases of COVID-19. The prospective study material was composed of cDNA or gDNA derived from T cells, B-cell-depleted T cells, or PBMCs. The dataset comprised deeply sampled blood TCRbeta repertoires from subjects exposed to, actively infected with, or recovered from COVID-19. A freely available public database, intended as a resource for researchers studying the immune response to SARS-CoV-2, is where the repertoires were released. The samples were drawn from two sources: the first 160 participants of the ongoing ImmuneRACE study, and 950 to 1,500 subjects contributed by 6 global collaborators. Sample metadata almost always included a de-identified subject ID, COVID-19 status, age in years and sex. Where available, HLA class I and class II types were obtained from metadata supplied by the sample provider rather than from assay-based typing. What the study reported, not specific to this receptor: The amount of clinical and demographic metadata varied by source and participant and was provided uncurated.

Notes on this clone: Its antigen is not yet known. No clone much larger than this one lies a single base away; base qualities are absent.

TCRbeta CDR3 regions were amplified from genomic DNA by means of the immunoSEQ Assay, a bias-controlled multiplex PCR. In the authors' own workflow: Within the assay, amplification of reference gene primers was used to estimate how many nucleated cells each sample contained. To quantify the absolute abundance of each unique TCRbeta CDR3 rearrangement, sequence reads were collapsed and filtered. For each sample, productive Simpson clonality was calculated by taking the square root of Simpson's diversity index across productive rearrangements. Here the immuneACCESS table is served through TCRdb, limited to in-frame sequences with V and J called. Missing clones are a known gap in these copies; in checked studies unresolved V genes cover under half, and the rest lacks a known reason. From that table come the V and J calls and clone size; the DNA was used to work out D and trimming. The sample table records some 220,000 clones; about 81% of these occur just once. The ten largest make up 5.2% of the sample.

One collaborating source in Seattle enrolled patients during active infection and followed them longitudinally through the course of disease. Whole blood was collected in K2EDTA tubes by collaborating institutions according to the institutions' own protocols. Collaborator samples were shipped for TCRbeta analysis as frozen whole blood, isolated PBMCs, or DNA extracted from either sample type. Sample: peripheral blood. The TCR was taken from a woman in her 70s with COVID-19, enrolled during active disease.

The CDR3 protein is CASSEFPGVADTQYF. The bases read TGTGCCAGCAGTGAATTCCCGGGAGTCGCAGATACGCAGTATTTT. The V and J genes are TRBV25-1 and TRBJ2-3; possibly the D gene is TRBD2, per 6 matching bases. Trimming at the junction amounts to 1 base on V and 4 bases on J, and the germline ends lie 12 bases apart. The germline V gene yields MGHDK for CDR1 and SYGVNS for CDR2. The CDR3 covers 15 residues, taking in both the cysteine and the phenylalanine. Of the read, only the CDR3 DNA is kept; its 45 bases are in frame from base 1.